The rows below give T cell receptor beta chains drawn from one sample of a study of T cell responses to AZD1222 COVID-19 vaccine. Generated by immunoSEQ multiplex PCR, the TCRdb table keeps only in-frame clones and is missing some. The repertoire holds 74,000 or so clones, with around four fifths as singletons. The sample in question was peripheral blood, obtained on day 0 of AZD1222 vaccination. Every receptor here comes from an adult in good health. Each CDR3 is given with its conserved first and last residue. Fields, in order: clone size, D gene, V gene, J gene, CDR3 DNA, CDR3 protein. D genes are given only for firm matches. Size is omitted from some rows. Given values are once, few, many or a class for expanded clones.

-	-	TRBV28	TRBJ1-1	TGTGCCAGCACCCTAGAAAGGCGAGCGGGTCAAGCTTTCTTT	CASTLERRAGQAFF
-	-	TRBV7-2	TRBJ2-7	TGTGCCAGCAGCCCCGAGATTTATAGCTCCTACGAGCAGTACTTC	CASSPEIYSSYEQYF
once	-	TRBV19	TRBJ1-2	TGTGCCAGCAGACGTTCAGGAAGGAACTATGGCTACACCTTC	CASRRSGRNYGYTF
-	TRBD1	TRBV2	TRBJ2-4	TGTGCCAGCAGGGGGGGACAGGCGGGCATTCAGTACTTC	CASRGGQAGIQYF
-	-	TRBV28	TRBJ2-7	TGTGCCAGCAGACGGTTTCCCTACGAGCAGTACTTC	CASRRFPYEQYF
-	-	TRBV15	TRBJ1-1	TGTGCCACCAGCAGAGATCGGCAGGGAAAGGCTGAAGCTTTCTTT	CATSRDRQGKAEAFF
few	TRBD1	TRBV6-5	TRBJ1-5	TGTGCCAGCAGCGAGGGGGCTGGGCAGCCCCAGCATTTT	CASSEGAGQPQHF
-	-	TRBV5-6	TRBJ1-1	TGTGCCAGCAGCTTGGGTGCTGAAGCTTTCTTT	CASSLGAEAFF
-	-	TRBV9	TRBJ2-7	TGTGCCAGCAGCGTAGGGAGCTCCTACGAGCAGTACTTC	CASSVGSSYEQYF
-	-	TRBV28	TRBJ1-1	TGTGCCAGCAGTTTAGGAACAGCGAACACTGAAGCTTTCTTT	CASSLGTANTEAFF
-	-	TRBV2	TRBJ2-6	TGTGCCAGCAGTGACGTGGATCTTGGGGCCAACGTCCTGACTTTC	CASSDVDLGANVLTF
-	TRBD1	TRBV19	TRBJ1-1	TGTGCCAGTAGGATCCGACAGGGCTTGGCTTTCTTT	CASRIRQGLAFF
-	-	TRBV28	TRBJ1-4	TGTGCCAGCATCGGGACAAGCTCTGAAAAACTGTTTTTT	CASIGTSSEKLFF
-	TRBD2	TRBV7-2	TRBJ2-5	TGTGCCAGCAGCTTGCAAAGCGGGGCGCCCCAAGAGACCCAGTACTTC	CASSLQSGAPQETQYF
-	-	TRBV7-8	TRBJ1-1	TGTGCCGGCAGCTACCAACCTACAGGGAACACTGAAGCTTTCTTT	CAGSYQPTGNTEAFF
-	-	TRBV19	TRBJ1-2	TGTGCCAGTAGTATCTCACAGGGCGGCGGCTACACCTTC	CASSISQGGGYTF
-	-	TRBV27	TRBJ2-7	TGTGCCAGCAGCCCACCCCGACTTCGACAATCCCAATACTACGAGCAGTACTTC	CASSPPRLRQSQYYEQYF
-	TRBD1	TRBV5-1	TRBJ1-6	TGCGCCAGCAGCGGGCGACAGGGCGTAGATTCACCCCTCCACTTT	CASSGRQGVDSPLHF
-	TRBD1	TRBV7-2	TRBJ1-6	TGTGCCAGCAGCTTCCCGGGACAGGCCTATAATTCACCCCTCCACTTT	CASSFPGQAYNSPLHF
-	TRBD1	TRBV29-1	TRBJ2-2	TGCAGCGTTGACGGACAGGGTCCGAACACCGGGGAGCTGTTTTTT	CSVDGQGPNTGELFF
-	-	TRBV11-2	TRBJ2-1	TGTGCCAGCAGCTTGGCAGGATACAATGAGCAGTTCTTC	CASSLAGYNEQFF
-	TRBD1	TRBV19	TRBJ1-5	TGTGCCAGTAGTATTAAGCGTTCGGGACAGGGGAGGGGACTAAATCAGCCCCAGCATTTT	CASSIKRSGQGRGLNQPQHF
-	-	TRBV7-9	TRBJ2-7	TGTGCCAGCAGCTTTTCCCTTGTACGGGCAGTGGACCGGCAGTACTTC	CASSFSLVRAVDRQYF
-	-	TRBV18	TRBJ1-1	TGTGCCAGCTCACCGACGGGGGACACTGAAGCTTTCTTT	CASSPTGDTEAFF